Reported below is one T cell receptor beta chain. The length of the CDR3 is 14 residues. V lost 6 bases and J 1 base, leaving 9 bases between the germline ends. CDR1 is ENHRY and CDR2 is SYGVKD in the germline V gene. Here immunoSEQ multiplex PCR was the method, and the copy in TCRdb shows in-frame clones only, minus some. The table shows about 100,000 clones, with 91% occurring only once. This record belongs to a study of blood T cell repertoires in COVID-19. Study background: Both acute and convalescent COVID-19 samples were obtained from the United States, Italy and Spain.

The gene calls are TRBV10-3 and TRBJ2-2; D ambiguous. This TCR was recovered from a man aged 50 to 59 with acute or convalescent COVID-19. The specimen was peripheral blood. The CDR3 nucleotides read TGTGCCATCAGAGCCGCCGGGAACACCGGGGAGCTGTTTTTT. Translating it yields CAIRAAGNTGELFF.